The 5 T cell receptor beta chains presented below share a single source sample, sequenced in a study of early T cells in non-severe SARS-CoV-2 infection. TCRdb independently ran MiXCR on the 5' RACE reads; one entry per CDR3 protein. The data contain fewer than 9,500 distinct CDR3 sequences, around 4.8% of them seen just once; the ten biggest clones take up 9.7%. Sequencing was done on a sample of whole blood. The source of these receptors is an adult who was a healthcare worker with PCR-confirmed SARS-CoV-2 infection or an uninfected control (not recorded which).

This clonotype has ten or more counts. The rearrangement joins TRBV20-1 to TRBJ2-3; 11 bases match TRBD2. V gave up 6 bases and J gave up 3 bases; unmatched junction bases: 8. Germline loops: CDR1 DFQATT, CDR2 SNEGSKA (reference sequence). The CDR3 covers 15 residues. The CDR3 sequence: CSATTSGSVTDTQYF. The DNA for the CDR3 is TGCAGTGCGACTACTAGCGGGAGCGTTACAGATACGCAGTATTTT.

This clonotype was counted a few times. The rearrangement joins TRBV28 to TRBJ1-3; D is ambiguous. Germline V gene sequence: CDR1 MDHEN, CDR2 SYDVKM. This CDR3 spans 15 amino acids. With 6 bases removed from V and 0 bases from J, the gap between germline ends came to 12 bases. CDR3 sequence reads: CASSRTAISGNTIYF. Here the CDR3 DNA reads TGTGCCAGCAGCCGAACAGCCATCTCTGGAAACACCATATATTTT.

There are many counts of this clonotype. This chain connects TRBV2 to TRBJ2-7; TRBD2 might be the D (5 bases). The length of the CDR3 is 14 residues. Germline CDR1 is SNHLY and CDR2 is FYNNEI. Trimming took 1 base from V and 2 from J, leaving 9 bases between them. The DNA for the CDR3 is TGTGCCAGCAGTGAAGGGCTAGCAACCTACGAGCAGTACTTC. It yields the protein CASSEGLATYEQYF.

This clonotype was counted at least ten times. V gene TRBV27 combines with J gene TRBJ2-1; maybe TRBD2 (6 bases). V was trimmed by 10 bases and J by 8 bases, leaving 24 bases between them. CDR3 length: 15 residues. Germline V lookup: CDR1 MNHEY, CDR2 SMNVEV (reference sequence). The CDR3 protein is CATSLPGALRYEQFF. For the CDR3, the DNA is TGTGCCACCTCCCTACCGGGAGCGCTTCGGTATGAGCAGTTCTTC.

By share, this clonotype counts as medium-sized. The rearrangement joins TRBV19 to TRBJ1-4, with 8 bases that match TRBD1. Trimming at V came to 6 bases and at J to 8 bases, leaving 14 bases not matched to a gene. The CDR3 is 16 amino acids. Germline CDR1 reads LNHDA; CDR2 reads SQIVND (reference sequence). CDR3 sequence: CASRTKGQGGREKLFF. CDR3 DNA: TGTGCCAGTAGGACCAAAGGACAGGGTGGTCGAGAAAAACTGTTTTTT.